This TCR beta chain came from a study of blood T cell repertoires in COVID-19. Study information: Nucleic acid was either cDNA or gDNA, and it came from T cells, B-cell-depleted T cells, or PBMCs.

TCRdb's table, derived via immunoSEQ multiplex PCR, lists solely in-frame clones and lacks some. Found here are roughly 88,000 clones, around 90% of them singletons; the top ten hold 3.9%. This CDR3 has 15 amino acids. Germline V CDR1 and CDR2: SNHLY, FYNNEI. The V segment lost 4 bases and the J segment 7 bases; nucleotides outside the gene matches: 10. This receptor was obtained from a woman between 45 and 60 years old in a cohort sampled during active COVID-19. This rearrangement joins TRBV2 to TRBJ1-2, with 9 bases that match TRBD1. Sequences were obtained from peripheral blood. The CDR3 sequence: CASSVTGTGTIGYTF. The CDR3 region has the DNA TGTGCCAGCAGTGTTACCGGGACAGGGACTATTGGCTACACCTTC.